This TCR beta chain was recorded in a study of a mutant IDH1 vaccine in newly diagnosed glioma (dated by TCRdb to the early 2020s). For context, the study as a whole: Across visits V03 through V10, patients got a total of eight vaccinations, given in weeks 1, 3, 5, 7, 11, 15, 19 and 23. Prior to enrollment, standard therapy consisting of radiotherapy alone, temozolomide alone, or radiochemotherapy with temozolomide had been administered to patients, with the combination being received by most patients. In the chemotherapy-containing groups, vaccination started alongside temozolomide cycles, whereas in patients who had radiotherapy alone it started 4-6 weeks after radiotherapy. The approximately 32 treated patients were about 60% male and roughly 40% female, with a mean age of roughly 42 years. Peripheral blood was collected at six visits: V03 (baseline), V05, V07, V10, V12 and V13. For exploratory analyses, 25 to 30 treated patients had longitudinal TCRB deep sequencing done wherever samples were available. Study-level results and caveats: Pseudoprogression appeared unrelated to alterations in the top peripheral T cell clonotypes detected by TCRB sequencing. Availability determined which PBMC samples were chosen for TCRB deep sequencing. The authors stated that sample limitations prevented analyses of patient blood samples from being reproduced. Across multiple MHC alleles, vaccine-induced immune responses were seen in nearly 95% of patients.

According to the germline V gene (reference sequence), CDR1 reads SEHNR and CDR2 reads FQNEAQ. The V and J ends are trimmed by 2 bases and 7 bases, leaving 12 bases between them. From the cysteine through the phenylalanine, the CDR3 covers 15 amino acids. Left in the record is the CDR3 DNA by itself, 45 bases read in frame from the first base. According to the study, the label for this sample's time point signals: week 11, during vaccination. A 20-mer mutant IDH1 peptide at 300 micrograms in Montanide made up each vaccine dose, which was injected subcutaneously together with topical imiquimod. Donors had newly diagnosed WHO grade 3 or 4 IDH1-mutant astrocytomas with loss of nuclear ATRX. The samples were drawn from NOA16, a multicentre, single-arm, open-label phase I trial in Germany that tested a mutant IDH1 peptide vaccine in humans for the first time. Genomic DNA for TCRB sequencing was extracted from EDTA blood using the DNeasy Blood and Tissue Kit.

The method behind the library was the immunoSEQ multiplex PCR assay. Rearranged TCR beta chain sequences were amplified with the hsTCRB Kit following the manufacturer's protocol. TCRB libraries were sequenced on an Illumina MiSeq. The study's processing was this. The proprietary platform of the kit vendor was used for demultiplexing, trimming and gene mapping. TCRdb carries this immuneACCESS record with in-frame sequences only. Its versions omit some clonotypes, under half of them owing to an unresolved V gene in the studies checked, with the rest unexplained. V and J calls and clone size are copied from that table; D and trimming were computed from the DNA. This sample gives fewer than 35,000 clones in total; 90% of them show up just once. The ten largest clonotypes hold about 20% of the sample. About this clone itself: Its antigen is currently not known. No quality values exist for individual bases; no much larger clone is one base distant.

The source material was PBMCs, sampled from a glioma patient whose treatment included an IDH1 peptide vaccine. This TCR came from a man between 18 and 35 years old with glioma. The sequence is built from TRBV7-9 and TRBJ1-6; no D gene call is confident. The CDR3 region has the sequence CASSLTEGINSPLHF. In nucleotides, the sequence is TGTGCCAGCAGCTTAACGGAAGGAATAAATTCACCCCTCCACTTT.